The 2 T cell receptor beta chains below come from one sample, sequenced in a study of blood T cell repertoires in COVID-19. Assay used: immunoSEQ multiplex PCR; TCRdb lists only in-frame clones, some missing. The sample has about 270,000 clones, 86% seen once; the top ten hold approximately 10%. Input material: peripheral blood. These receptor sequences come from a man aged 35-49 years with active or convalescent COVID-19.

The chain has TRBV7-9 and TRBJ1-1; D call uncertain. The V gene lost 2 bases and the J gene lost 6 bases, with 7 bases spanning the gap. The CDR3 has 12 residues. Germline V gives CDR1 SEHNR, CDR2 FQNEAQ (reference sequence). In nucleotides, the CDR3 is TGTGCCAGCAGCTTACTTCTTCCTGAAGCTTTCTTT. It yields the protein CASSLLLPEAFF.

The CDR3 sequence: CASSEGPGKINQPQHF. The CDR3 DNA reads TGTGCCAGCAGTGAAGGCCCAGGGAAAATAAATCAGCCCCAGCATTTT. The genes are TRBV6-4 and TRBJ1-5, with D perhaps matching TRBD1 (5 bases). Germline V gene data show CDR1 as MRHNA and CDR2 as SNTAGT. Deletions cut 3 bases from V and 4 bases from J, with 16 bases between. This CDR3 region has 16 residues.